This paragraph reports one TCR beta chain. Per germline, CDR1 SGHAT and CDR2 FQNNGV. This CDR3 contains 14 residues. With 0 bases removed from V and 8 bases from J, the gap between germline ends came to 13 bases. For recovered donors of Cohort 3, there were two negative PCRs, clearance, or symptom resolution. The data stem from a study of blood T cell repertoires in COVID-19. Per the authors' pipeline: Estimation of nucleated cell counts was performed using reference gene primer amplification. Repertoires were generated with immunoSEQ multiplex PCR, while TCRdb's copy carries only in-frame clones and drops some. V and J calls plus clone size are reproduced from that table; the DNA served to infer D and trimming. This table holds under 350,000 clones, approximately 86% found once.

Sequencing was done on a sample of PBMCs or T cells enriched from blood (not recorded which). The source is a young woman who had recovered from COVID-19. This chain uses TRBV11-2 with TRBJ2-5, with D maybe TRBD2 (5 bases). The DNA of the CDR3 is TGTGCCAGCAGCTTAGAGGCCATCCCGGGAACCCAGTACTTC. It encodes CASSLEAIPGTQYF.